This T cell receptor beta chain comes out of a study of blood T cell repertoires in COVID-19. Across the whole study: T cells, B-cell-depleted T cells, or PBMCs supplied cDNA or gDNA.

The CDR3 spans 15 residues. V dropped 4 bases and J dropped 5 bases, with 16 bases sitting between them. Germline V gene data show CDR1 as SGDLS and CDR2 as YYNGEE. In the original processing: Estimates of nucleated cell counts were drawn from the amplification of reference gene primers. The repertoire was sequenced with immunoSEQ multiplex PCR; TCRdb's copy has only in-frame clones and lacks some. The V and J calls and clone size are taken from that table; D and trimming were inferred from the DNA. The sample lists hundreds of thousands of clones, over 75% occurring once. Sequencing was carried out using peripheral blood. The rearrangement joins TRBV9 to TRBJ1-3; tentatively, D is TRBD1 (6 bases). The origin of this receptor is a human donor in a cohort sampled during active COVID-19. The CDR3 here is CASSPRTVGRNTIYF. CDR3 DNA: TGTGCCAGCAGCCCGCGGACAGTGGGGCGAAACACCATATATTTT.